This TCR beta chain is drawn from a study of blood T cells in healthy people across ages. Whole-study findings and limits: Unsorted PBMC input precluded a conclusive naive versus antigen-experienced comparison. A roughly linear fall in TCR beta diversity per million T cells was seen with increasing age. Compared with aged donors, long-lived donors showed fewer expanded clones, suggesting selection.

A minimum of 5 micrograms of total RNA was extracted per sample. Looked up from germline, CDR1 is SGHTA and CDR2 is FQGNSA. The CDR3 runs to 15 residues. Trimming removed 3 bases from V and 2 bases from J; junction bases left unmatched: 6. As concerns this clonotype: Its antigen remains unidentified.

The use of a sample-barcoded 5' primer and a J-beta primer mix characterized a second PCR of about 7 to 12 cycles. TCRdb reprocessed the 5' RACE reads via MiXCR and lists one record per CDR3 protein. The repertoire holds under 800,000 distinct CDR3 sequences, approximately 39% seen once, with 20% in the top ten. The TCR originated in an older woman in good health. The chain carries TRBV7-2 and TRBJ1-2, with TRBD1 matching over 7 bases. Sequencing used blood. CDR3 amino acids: CASSFGDRRNYGYTF. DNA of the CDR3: TGTGCCAGCAGCTTCGGGGACAGAAGAAACTATGGCTACACCTTC.